This record concerns one T cell receptor beta chain sequence. The length of the CDR3 is 15 residues. V was cut by 2 bases and J by 6 bases, with 13 bases left in between. CDR1 WNHNN and CDR2 SYGVQD come from the germline V gene (reference sequence). Authors' data handling: Estimation of nucleated cell counts relied on the amplification of reference gene primers. Sequencing used immunoSEQ multiplex PCR; TCRdb keeps in-frame clones, though not all of them. The V and J calls and clone size are taken from that table; D and trimming were inferred from the DNA. The profile shows about 260,000 clones, roughly 80% of them singletons. The record originates from a study of blood T cell repertoires in COVID-19. Across the whole study: Donors in the United States, Italy and Spain gave samples during acute or convalescent COVID-19. T cells, B-cell-depleted T cells, or PBMCs provided the cDNA or gDNA that served as material.

V and J are TRBV10-1 and TRBJ2-2; tentatively, D is TRBD1 (6 bases). This clonotype was sampled from a man in his sixties with acute or convalescent COVID-19. Specimen: peripheral blood. CDR3 nucleotides: TGCGCCAGCAGTGAGACGAACAGGGTCCCCGGGGAGCTGTTTTTT. Translating gives CASSETNRVPGELFF.